Below are 10 T cell receptor beta chains sequenced from a single sample in a study of cytomegalovirus exposure and HLA in healthy donors. A multiplex PCR was run with 60 Vbeta primers and 13 Jbeta primers. Repertoires were generated with immunoSEQ multiplex PCR, while TCRdb's copy carries only in-frame clones and drops some. This repertoire shows approximately 40,000 clones, roughly 67% found once; its top ten account for roughly a sixth. Sequenced input: PBMCs. These receptors all stem from a man aged 50 to 60 in good health and CMV-seropositive.

This chain links TRBV7-6 with TRBJ2-1; a possible D gene is TRBD2 (5 bases). The CDR3 is 14 residues long. V lost 1 base and J lost 10, with 14 bases in between. Germline lookup yields CDR1 SGHVS and CDR2 FNYEAQ. CDR3 residues: CASSLEPAAVEQFF. The CDR3 bases are TGTGCCAGCAGCTTAGAACCAGCGGCCGTAGAGCAGTTCTTC. Filled out from reference TRBV7-6 and TRBJ2-1, the complete variable domain reads GAGVSQSPRYKVTKRGQDVALRCDPISGHVSLYWYRQALGQGPEFLTYFNYEAQQDKSGLPNDRFSAERPEGSISTLTIQRTEQRDSAMYRCASSLEPAAVEQFFGPGTRLTVL.

As to this clone: Different DNA sequences within this sample yield the same CDR3. The J gene is TRBJ1-1, the V gene TRBV7-2; no clear D gene. The ends were cut back, 4 bases at V and 2 bases at J, with 14 bases in the middle. Germline loops: CDR1 SGHTA, CDR2 FQGNSA. The CDR3 extends over 15 amino acids. CDR3: CASSSRGQKNTEAFF. The CDR3 nucleotides read TGTGCCAGCAGCTCCAGAGGGCAGAAAAACACTGAAGCTTTCTTT.

The chain joins TRBV7-2 to TRBJ2-3; unclear D gene. V was cut by 10 bases and J by 2 bases, with 13 bases left in between. The germline gives CDR1 SGHTA, CDR2 FQGNSA. The CDR3 is made up of 13 amino acids. The DNA for the CDR3 is TGTGCCATCCCCTCTTCCCTCACAGATACGCAGTATTTT. This translates into CAIPSSLTDTQYF.

The chain carries TRBV7-2 and TRBJ1-4; D remains unclear. With 5 bases removed from V and 5 bases from J, the gap between germline ends came to 12 bases. The CDR3 has 14 amino acids. In germline, CDR1 is SGHTA, CDR2 FQGNSA. CDR3 in DNA: TGTGCCAGCAGCCAAGGAGGGTACAATGAAAAACTGTTTTTT. Its translation: CASSQGGYNEKLFF.

The chain uses TRBV6-1 and TRBJ1-1, with TRBD1 identical over 7 bases. Unmatched junction bases numbered 15, after V lost 2 bases and J lost 3 bases. The CDR3 loop spans 18 amino acids. From germline, CDR1 is MNHNS and CDR2 SASEGT. The CDR3: CASSEPDRPTNQDTEAFF. The DNA of the CDR3 is TGTGCCAGCAGTGAACCGGACAGGCCCACGAATCAAGACACTGAAGCTTTCTTT.

V and J are TRBV9 and TRBJ1-6; the D is unclear. Germline CDR1 is SGDLS and CDR2 is YYNGEE. Trimming took off 3 bases at V and 7 bases at J, with 8 bases between the two ends. The CDR3 loop spans 13 amino acids. CDR3 region: CASSEQPNSPLHF. CDR3 DNA: TGTGCCAGCAGCGAACAGCCCAATTCACCCCTCCACTTT.

This clone was counted between two and nine times. The chain employs TRBV29-1 and TRBJ2-2, with unresolved D. Germline-derived CDR1 and CDR2 are SQVTM and ANQGSEA. The CDR3 runs 14 residues. The V end lost 1 base, the J end lost 3 bases, and 9 bases lay between the germline ends. Here the CDR3 reads CSVEGRYDTGELFF. The DNA for the CDR3 is TGCAGCGTTGAAGGCCGCTACGACACCGGGGAGCTGTTTTTT.

This chain uses TRBV4-3 with TRBJ1-2; D not resolved. The CDR3 runs 15 residues. The V gene lost 0 bases and the J gene lost 8 bases, with 16 bases spanning the gap. Per germline, CDR1 LGHNA and CDR2 YSLEER. The CDR3 protein is CASSQDLGETQGYTF. CDR3 in DNA: TGCGCCAGCAGCCAAGATCTCGGGGAGACCCAGGGCTACACCTTC.

CDR3 loop: CASRRDGGVSPLHF. The DNA of the CDR3 is TGTGCCAGCAGGAGGGACGGCGGGGTTTCACCCCTCCACTTT. This sequence joins TRBV28 and TRBJ1-6; D possibly corresponds to TRBD1 (5 bases). V lost 6 bases and J 9 bases, leaving 15 bases between the germline ends. The CDR3 contains 14 residues. Germline V CDR1 and CDR2: MDHEN, SYDVKM.

This clone has just a few counts. The chain joins TRBV4-1 to TRBJ1-5; D might be TRBD1 (5 bases). Trimming left V 1 base short and J 6 bases short, with 13 bases between. The CDR3 length is 15 residues. The germline V gene has CDR1 MGHRA and CDR2 YSYEKL. CDR3 loop: CASSQGNGGGQPQHF. DNA of the CDR3: TGCGCCAGCAGCCAAGGAAATGGGGGAGGTCAGCCCCAGCATTTT.